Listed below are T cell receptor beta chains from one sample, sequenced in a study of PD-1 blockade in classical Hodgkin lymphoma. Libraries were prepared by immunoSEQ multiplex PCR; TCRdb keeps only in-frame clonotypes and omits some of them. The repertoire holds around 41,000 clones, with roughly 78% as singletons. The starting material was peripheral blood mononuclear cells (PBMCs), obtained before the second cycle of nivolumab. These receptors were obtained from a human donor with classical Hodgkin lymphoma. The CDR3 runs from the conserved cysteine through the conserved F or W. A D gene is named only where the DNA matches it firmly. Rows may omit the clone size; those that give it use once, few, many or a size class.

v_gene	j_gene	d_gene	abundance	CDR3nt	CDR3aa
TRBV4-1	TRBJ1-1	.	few	TGCGCCAGCAGCTCGGAAGGCGGTGAAGCTTTCTTT	CASSSEGGEAFF
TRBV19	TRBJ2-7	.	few	TGTGCCAGTAGTATAGAAAAGGGAATCACCTACGAGCAGTACTTC	CASSIEKGITYEQYF
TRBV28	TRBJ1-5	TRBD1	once	TGTGCCAGCAGTTTATCCGGAGGGACAGGGGATCAGCCCCAGCATTTT	CASSLSGGTGDQPQHF
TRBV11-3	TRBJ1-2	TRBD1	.	TGTGCCAGCAGCTTAGGACAGGGGGCAACTAACTATGGCTACACCTTC	CASSLGQGATNYGYTF
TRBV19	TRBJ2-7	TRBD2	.	TGTGCCAGTAGTGTCGGCCTGGGACTACCTGGCGAGCAGTACTTC	CASSVGLGLPGEQYF
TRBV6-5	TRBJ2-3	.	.	TGTGCCAGCCAGGGACGCAGCCCAGATACGCAGTATTTT	CASQGRSPDTQYF
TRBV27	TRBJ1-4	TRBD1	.	TGTGCCAGCGGATACTACAGGGGCGGAAAGGAAAAACTGTTTTTT	CASGYYRGGKEKLFF
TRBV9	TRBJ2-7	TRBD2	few	TGTGCCAGCAGCGTAGATTCGGGAGGCGAGCAGTACTTC	CASSVDSGGEQYF
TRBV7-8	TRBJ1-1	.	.	TGTGCCAGCAGCTTAACGGAACTCAACACTGAAGCTTTCTTT	CASSLTELNTEAFF
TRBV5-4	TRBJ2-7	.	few	TGTGCCAGCAGCGTGGCGACAGGTTGGGTCTACGAGCAGTACTTC	CASSVATGWVYEQYF
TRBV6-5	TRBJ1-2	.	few	TGTGCCACAAAAGGGGGCTATGGCTACACCTTC	CATKGGYGYTF
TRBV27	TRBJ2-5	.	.	TGTGCCAGCAGTTTCTCCCGAGCCCAAGAGACCCAGTACTTC	CASSFSRAQETQYF
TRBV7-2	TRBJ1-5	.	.	TGTGCCAGCAGCTCTGACCGTAATCAGCCCCAGCATTTT	CASSSDRNQPQHF